This T cell receptor (beta chain) is from a study of blood T cell repertoires in COVID-19. Study overall: The United States, Italy and Spain supplied acute and convalescent COVID-19 samples.

Per the original data handling: From reference gene primer amplification, estimates of nucleated cell counts were derived. Profiled with immunoSEQ multiplex PCR; TCRdb holds only in-frame clones, not every one. The D gene and trimming were derived from the DNA, and the V and J assignments and clone size from that table. The sample shows hundreds of thousands of clones, around four fifths of them seen only once. Germline CDR1 is LGHNA and CDR2 is YSLEER. The CDR3 consists of 21 residues. V shed 0 bases and J 3 bases; nucleotides not matched to a gene: 20. The sequenced sample was peripheral blood. The clonotype was recovered from a woman aged 80 or over with acute or convalescent COVID-19. This sequence joins TRBV4-3 and TRBJ2-5; 9 nucleotides align to TRBD2. DNA of the CDR3: TGCGCCAGCAGCCAAGATCACGTGGGGGGAGCGGGAGGCTCCGCAAAAGAGACCCAGTACTTC. Translated, it gives CASSQDHVGGAGGSAKETQYF.